Detailed here is one T cell receptor beta chain. No antigen is known for it. Per-base quality was not reported, and no clone a single base away is much larger than it. The CDR3 runs 15 residues from the cysteine to the phenylalanine. Only CDR3 DNA remains: 45 bases, in frame from the first base. Deletion took 4 bases off V and 5 bases off J, with a span of 17 bases between the germline ends. According to the germline V gene, CDR1 reads SGHTA and CDR2 reads FQGNSA. The reads were generated on an Illumina NovaSeq 6000. TCRalpha and TCRbeta cDNA libraries were built by 5'RACE with constant-segment primers, adding sample barcodes and unique molecular identifiers. RNA was extracted from every sample with Trizol reagent. Amplification of the libraries took two PCR steps, and the second step added a second sample barcode plus Illumina TruSeq adapters. Libraries were sequenced on an Illumina NovaSeq with 2 x 150 bp paired-end reads. In the paper's pipeline: With migec v1.2.7, reads were demultiplexed and then collapsed into UMI-guided consensus sequences. Using mixcr v2.1.11, the UMI consensuses were aligned to TRA and TRB V and J templates and assembled into clonotypes. Clonotypes were classified as expanded or contracted when called significant by both edgeR and NoisET, with noise models trained on biological replicates. edgeR calls used a false discovery rate-adjusted p below 0.01 and a log2 fold-change threshold of 1. As an exploratory analysis of dynamics, max-normalized trajectories of the 1000 most abundant clonotypes were examined with PCA combined with hierarchical clustering. The CD4 or CD8 phenotype of responding clones was assigned using the separately sequenced CD4+ and CD8+ repertoires. TCRdb cleaned the public reads at Q25 with fastp, built clones with MiXCR and kept in-frame beta chains. Under each unique CDR3 protein, matching rows form one entry showing the most common genes and DNA. TCRdb assigned the V and J calls; the authors' analysis was not used. In this sample the table shows 410,000 or so distinct CDR3 sequences, more than 20% of which occur a single time. The ten most abundant clones make up less than 15% of the sample.

Ficoll-Paque density gradient centrifugation was the method used to isolate PBMCs. This sample was taken from a study of T-cell memory formation after mild COVID-19 (dated by TCRdb to the early 2020s). Describing the broader study: TCR sequence clusters from the two donors were largely donor specific. Longitudinal TCRalpha and TCRbeta repertoire sequencing tracked T-cell clones expanding and contracting after mild COVID-19 in a couple of donors. The cohort was made up of two young adult volunteers, one female and one male, who were previously healthy.

The study at large found these results: Only two mild cases were covered in the study, and larger cohorts including severe cases with pre-infection samples were considered necessary. Clones that contracted from day 15 to 85 showed balanced CD4/CD8 phenotypes, whereas a second wave of clones that expanded from day 15 to 37 leaned towards CD4+. SARS-CoV-2 specificity of the second-wave clones peaking on day 37 was not confirmed. Some responding clones were found in pre-infection memory, which suggests that pre-existing cross-reactive memory T cells took part in the SARS-CoV-2 response. Contracting CD4+ clones were located mainly in the CM and EM memory subsets, whereas CD8+ clones were found to be enriched in EMRA.

The sample comprised PBMCs or a T cell subset sorted from them (not recorded which). This clonotype was sampled from an adult woman who had mild COVID-19 (a few samples of this study predate the infection). The sample titles of this study are shuffled in the database, so cell type and time point are left out; the donor was told from shared clones. This sequence uses TRBV7-2 and TRBJ2-5, with the D gene not confidently named. The CDR3 protein sequence reads: CASSSFGWGVETQYF. The DNA reads TGTGCCAGCAGCTCCTTCGGTTGGGGTGTCGAGACCCAGTACTTC.